The T cell receptor beta chain under discussion was sequenced for a study of T cells in Graves' hyperthyroidism and ophthalmopathy. This CDR3 has 15 residues. CDR1 and CDR2 from the germline V gene are MDHEN and SYDVKM. V shed 5 bases, J shed 5 bases, and the junction held 8 bases outside the gene matches. Amplified regions were TCR beta CDR3 sequences from RNA transcripts. Using the HTBI primer set, a first-round RT-PCR was run on the TCR CDR3. TCRdb redid the calling of the multiplex PCR reads with MiXCR, one entry per CDR3 protein. The sample yields about 640,000 distinct CDR3 sequences, less than 25% seen once.

This chain joins TRBV28 and TRBJ2-7; the match to TRBD2 covers 11 bases. Sequenced: blood. The receptor's source is a young man with Graves' ophthalmopathy. The CDR3 loop reads CASSLLSGRVNEQYF. As DNA, the CDR3 is TGTGCCAGCAGTCTACTTAGCGGGAGGGTTAACGAGCAGTACTTC. Complete variable domain (other parts from reference TRBV28 and TRBJ2-7): DVKVTQSSRYLVKRTGEKVFLECVQDMDHENMFWYRQDPGLGLRLIYFSYDVKMKEKGDIPEGYSVSREKKERFSLILESASTNQTSMYLCASSLLSGRVNEQYFGPGTRLTVT.